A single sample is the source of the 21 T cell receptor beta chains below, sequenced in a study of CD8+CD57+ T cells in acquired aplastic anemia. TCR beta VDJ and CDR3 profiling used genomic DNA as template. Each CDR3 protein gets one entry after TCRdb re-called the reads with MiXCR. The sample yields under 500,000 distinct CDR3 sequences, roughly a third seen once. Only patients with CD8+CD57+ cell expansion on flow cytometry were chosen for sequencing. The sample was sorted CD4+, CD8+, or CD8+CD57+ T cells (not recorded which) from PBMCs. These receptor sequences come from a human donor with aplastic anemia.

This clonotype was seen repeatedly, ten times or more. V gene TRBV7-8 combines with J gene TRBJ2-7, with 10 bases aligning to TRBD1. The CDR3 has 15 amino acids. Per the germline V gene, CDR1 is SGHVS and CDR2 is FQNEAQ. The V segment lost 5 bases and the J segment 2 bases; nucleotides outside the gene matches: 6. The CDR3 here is CASSPGQGGPYEQYF. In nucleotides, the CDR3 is TGTGCCAGCAGCCCTGGACAGGGGGGACCCTACGAGCAGTACTTC.

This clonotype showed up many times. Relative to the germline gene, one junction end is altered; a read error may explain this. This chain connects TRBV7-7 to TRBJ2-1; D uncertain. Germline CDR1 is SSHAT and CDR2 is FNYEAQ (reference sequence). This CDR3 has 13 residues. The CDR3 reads CASSLDLRNEQFF. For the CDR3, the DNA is TGTGCTAGCAGCTTAGATTTGAGGAATGAGCAGTTCTTC.

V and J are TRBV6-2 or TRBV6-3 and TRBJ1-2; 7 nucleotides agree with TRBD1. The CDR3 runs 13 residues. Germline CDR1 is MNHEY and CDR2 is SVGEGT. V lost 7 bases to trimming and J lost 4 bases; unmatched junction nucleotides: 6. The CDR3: CASNMRDSYGYTF. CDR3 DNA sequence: TGTGCCAGCAATATGAGGGACAGCTATGGCTACACCTTC.

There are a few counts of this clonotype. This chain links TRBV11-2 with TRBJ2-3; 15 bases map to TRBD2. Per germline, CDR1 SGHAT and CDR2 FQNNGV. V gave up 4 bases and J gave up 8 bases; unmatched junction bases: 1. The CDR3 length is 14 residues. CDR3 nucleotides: TGTGCCAGCAGCTGGACTAGCGGGGGGGGTACGCAGTATTTT. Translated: CASSWTSGGGTQYF.

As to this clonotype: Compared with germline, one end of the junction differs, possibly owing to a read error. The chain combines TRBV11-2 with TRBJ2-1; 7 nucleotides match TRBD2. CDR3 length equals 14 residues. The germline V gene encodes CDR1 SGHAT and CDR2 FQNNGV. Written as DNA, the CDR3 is TGTGCCAGCAGCTTTGATCGGGACTACAACGAGCAGTTCTTC. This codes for CASSFDRDYNEQFF.

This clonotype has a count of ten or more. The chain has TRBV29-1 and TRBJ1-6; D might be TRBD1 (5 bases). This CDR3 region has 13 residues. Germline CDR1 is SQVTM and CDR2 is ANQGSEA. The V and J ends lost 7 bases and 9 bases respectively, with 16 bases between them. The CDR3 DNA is TGCAGCGCCGCTGGGGGGGGGGGTTCACCCCTCCACTTT. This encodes CSAAGGGGSPLHF.

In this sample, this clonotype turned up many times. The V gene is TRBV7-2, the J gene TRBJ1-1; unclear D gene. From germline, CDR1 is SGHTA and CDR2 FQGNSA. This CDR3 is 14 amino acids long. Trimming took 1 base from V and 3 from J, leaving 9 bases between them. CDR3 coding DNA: TGTGCCAGCAGCTTAGACAACTTCTACACTGAAGCTTTCTTT. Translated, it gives CASSLDNFYTEAFF.

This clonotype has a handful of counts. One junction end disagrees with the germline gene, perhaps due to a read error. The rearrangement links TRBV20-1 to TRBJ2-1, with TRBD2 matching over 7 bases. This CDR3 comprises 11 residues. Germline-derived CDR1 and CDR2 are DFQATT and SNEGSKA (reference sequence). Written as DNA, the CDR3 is TGCAGTGCTAGGATTGTGCGGGAGCGGTTCTTC. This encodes CSARIVRERFF.

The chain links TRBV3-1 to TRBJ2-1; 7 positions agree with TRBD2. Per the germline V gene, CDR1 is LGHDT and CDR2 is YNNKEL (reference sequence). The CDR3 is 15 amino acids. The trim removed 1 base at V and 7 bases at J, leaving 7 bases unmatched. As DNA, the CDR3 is TGTGCCAGCAGCCAAGGTGGACTAGGTCTGAATGAGCAGTTCTTC. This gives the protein CASSQGGLGLNEQFF.

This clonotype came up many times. The CDR3: CASIDQGNEQFF. The CDR3 nucleotides are TGTGCCAGCATTGACCAGGGCAATGAGCAGTTCTTC. The gene calls are TRBV25-1 and TRBJ2-1; D might be TRBD1 (5 bases). The germline gives CDR1 MGHDK, CDR2 SYGVNS. V was pared by 7 bases and J by 6 bases, with 10 bases between. The CDR3 has 12 amino acids.

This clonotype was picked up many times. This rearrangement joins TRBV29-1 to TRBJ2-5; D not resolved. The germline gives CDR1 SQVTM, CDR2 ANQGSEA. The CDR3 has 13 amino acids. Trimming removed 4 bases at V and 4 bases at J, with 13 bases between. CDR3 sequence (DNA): TGCAGCGTTGGACTTCTGTTAACAGAGACCCAGTACTTC. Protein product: CSVGLLLTETQYF.

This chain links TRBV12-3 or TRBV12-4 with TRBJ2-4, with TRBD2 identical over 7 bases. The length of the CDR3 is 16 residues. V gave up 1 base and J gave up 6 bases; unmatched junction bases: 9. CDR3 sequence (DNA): TGTGCCAGCAGTTTAGTCCGGGAATGGGGGGGAAACATTCAGTACTTC. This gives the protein CASSLVREWGGNIQYF.

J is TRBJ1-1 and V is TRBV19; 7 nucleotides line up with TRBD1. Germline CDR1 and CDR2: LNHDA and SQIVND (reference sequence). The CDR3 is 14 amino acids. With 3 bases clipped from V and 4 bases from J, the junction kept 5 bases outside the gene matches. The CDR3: CASSIPGGVTEAFF. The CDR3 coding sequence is TGTGCCAGTAGTATTCCAGGGGGGGTCACTGAAGCTTTCTTT.

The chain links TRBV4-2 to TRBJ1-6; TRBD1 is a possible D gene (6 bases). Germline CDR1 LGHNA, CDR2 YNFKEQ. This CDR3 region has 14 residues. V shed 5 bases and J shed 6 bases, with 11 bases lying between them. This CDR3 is CASSTQGFNSPLHF. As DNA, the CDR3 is TGTGCCAGCAGCACTCAGGGGTTTAATTCACCCCTCCACTTT.

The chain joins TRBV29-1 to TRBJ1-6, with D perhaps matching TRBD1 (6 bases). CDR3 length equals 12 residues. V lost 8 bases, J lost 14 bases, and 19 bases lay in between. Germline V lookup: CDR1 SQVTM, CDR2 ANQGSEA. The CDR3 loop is CSLDSPLRTLHF. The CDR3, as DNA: TGCAGCTTGGACAGTCCTTTACGGACCCTCCACTTT. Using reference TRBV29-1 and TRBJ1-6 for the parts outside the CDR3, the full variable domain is SAVISQKPSRDICQRGTSLTIQCQVDSQVTMMFWYRQQPGQSLTLIATANQGSEATYESGFVIDKFPISRPNLTFSTLTVSNMSPEDSSIYLCSLDSPLRTLHFGNGTRLTVT.

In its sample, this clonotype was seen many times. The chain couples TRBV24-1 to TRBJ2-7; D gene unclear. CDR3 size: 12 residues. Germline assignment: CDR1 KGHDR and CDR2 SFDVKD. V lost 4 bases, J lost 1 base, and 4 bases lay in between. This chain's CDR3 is CATSEGSYEQYF. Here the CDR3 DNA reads TGTGCCACCAGTGAAGGGTCCTACGAGCAGTACTTC.

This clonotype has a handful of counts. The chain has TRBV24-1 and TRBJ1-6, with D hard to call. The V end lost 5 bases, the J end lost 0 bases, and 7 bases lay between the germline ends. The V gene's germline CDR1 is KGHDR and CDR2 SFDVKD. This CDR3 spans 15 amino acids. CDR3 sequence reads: CATSADTSYNSPLHF. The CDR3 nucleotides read TGTGCCACCAGTGCCGACACCTCCTATAATTCACCCCTCCACTTT.

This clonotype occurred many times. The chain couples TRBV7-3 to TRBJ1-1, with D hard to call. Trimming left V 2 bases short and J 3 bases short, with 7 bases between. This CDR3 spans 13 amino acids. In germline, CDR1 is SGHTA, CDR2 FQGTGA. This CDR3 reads CASSLSMDTEAFF. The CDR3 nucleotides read TGTGCCAGCAGCTTATCAATGGACACTGAAGCTTTCTTT.

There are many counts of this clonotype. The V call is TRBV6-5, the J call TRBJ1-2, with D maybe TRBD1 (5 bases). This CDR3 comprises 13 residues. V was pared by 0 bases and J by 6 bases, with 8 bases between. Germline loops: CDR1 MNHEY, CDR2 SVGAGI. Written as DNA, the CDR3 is TGTGCCAGCAGTTACTCAGGGACCAATGGCTACACCTTC. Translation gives CASSYSGTNGYTF.

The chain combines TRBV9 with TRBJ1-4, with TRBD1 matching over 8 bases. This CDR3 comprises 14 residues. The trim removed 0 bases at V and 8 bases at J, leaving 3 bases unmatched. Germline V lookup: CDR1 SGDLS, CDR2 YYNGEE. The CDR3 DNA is TGTGCCAGCAGCGTAGGGACAGGGCAGGAAAAACTGTTTTTT. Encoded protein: CASSVGTGQEKLFF.

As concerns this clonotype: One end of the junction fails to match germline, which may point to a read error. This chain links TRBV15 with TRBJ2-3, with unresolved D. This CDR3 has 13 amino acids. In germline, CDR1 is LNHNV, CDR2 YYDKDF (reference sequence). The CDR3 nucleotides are TGTGCCAGCAGCCAAGATGTTACCGATACGCAGTATTTT. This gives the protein CASSQDVTDTQYF.